This record covers a single T cell receptor (beta chain). This entry is derived from a study of CD8 T cells in Susac syndrome. The length of the CDR3 is 13 residues. CDR1 and CDR2 from the germline V gene are MNHEY and SVGAGI. The V segment lost 6 bases and the J segment 8 bases; nucleotides outside the gene matches: 3. Reverse transcription of about 0.45 to 1 ug RNA was carried out with random hexamers. The authors amplified TCR beta CDR3 across 54 Vbeta and 13 Jbeta using immunoSEQ multiplex PCR. TCRdb analysed the immunoSEQ multiplex PCR reads with MiXCR anew, one entry per CDR3 protein. The sample lists around 140,000 distinct CDR3 sequences; roughly 95% were seen once. Sequencing of TCR beta was carried out in blood CD8+ and CD4+ T cells. The multiple sclerosis control group consisted of treatment-naive patients whose relapsing-remitting disease, which was either stable or active, fulfilled revised McDonald criteria.

The chain links TRBV6-5 to TRBJ2-1; 11 bases align to TRBD2. Sequenced sample: CD4+ T cells from PBMCs. This receptor was obtained from a human donor with multiple sclerosis. The CDR3 region is CASRTSGVDEQFF. The CDR3, as DNA: TGTGCCAGCAGGACTAGCGGGGTAGATGAGCAGTTCTTC.